The clone carrying this T cell receptor (beta chain) was counted a few times. Its antigen is not known. This specimen belongs to a study of early T cells in non-severe SARS-CoV-2 infection. General study findings and limits: VDJdb matches were skewed toward anti-spike CD8 T cell responses.

cDNA molecules, individually, were tagged with unique molecular identifiers. From the 5' RACE reads, TCRdb called clonotypes with MiXCR, one entry per CDR3 protein. The profile shows some 80,000 distinct CDR3 sequences, about 12% of them singletons. V lost 0 bases to trimming and J lost 2 bases, with 5 bases between them. The germline V gene has CDR1 LGHNA and CDR2 YNFKEQ. CDR3 length: 14 residues. The specimen comprised whole blood, sampled at baseline. The origin of this receptor is an adult who was a healthcare worker with PCR-confirmed SARS-CoV-2 infection or an uninfected control (not recorded which). The donor label of this sample is uncertain. The V gene is TRBV4-2, the J gene TRBJ1-3; D remains ambiguous. CDR3 in amino acids: CASSQEGPGNTIYF. Here the CDR3 DNA reads TGTGCCAGCAGCCAAGAGGGTCCTGGAAACACCATATATTTT.